These 26 T cell receptor beta chains were all obtained from the same sample, sequenced in a study of cytomegalovirus exposure and HLA in healthy donors. With 60 Vbeta and 13 Jbeta primers, the PCR was carried out. The protocol was immunoSEQ multiplex PCR, while the TCRdb copy is restricted to in-frame clones and leaves out a portion. The sample includes around 200,000 clones, more than 65% of them seen just once. The specimen was PBMCs. The receptors derive from a girl aged 2 to 9 in good health and CMV-seropositive.

This clone was seen once. V and J are TRBV6-1 and TRBJ2-7; 12 bases match TRBD2. The CDR3 extends over 13 amino acids. Germline CDR1 MNHNS, CDR2 SASEGT. The trim removed 10 bases at V and 3 bases at J, leaving 4 bases unmatched. The CDR3 DNA sequence: TGTGCCACCCAGACTAGCGGGAGCTACGAGCAGTACTTC. Translation gives CATQTSGSYEQYF.

This clone was counted only a few times. The rearrangement uses TRBV5-6 and TRBJ2-1; no clear D. Trimming stripped 3 bases from V and 6 bases from J, with 4 bases between. The CDR3 covers 11 residues. Per the germline V gene, CDR1 is SGHDT and CDR2 is YYEEEE. The CDR3 region has the DNA TGTGCCAGCAGCTCCATCAATGAGCAGTTCTTC. It codes for CASSSINEQFF.

This clone appeared once. V usage is TRBV19 and J usage is TRBJ1-3; 8 bases line up with TRBD1. The CDR3 extends over 18 amino acids. V shed 7 bases, J shed 1 base, and the junction held 15 bases outside the gene matches. Germline CDR1 LNHDA, CDR2 SQIVND (reference sequence). The CDR3 bases are TGTGCCAGTACCCTCACGGGGGCAGGGGGCTTATCTGGAAACACCATATATTTT. Translation gives CASTLTGAGGLSGNTIYF.

The chain links TRBV27 to TRBJ2-7; perhaps TRBD2 as D (6 bases). The germline V gene has CDR1 MNHEY and CDR2 SMNVEV (reference sequence). Trimming took off 10 bases at V and 0 bases at J, with 22 bases between the two ends. The length of the CDR3 is 16 residues. This chain's CDR3 is CATRRTEGRSSYEQYF. CDR3 coding DNA: TGTGCCACCCGTCGGACGGAGGGTCGGAGCTCCTACGAGCAGTACTTC.

In its sample, this clone was seen once. This chain joins TRBV19 and TRBJ2-3, with TRBD1 matching over 12 bases. Germline trimming cut 5 bases from V and 3 bases from J; bases unmatched to any gene: 6. The CDR3 length is 16 residues. Per the germline V gene, CDR1 is LNHDA and CDR2 is SQIVND (reference sequence). As DNA, the CDR3 is TGTGCCAGTAGTTTGGGGGACAGGGGGCTTACAGATACGCAGTATTTT. It encodes CASSLGDRGLTDTQYF.

In DNA, the CDR3 is TGTGCCAGCAGTTGGACAGGGAAGAACACTGAAGCTTTCTTT. This codes for CASSWTGKNTEAFF. The chain combines TRBV6-6 with TRBJ1-1, with 8 bases that match TRBD1. Trimming took 4 bases from V and 1 from J; bases not matched to a gene: 2. The CDR3 has 14 amino acids. From germline, CDR1 is MNHNY and CDR2 SVGAGI (reference sequence).

V gene TRBV6-1 combines with J gene TRBJ1-1; no reliable D call. The V gene lost 8 bases and the J gene lost 7 bases, with 17 bases spanning the gap. From germline, CDR1 is MNHNS and CDR2 SASEGT. The CDR3 is 13 amino acids. For the CDR3, the DNA is TGTGCCAGCGGGTCATCCCGGGGAATTGAAGCTTTCTTT. Translating gives CASGSSRGIEAFF.

The rearrangement joins TRBV14 to TRBJ2-1, with a tentative D call TRBD2 (7 bases). CDR1 is SGHDN and CDR2 is FVKESK in the germline V gene. With 3 bases removed from V and 5 bases from J, the gap between germline ends came to 29 bases. There are 20 residues in the CDR3. The CDR3 bases are TGTGCCAGCAGCCACTCCCCAAACCTATTTGGGGGGGCCTCGGACAATGAGCAGTTCTTC. Encoded protein: CASSHSPNLFGGASDNEQFF.

This chain connects TRBV2 to TRBJ2-3, with 12 bases matching TRBD2. Losses at the gene ends were 3 bases for V and 5 bases for J; bases not matched to a gene: 6. Germline values: CDR1 SNHLY, CDR2 FYNNEI. The CDR3 runs 16 residues. The CDR3, as DNA: TGTGCCAGCAGTGAGCGACTAGCGGGAGCTGGAGATACGCAGTATTTT. Translation gives CASSERLAGAGDTQYF.

The chain has TRBV30 and TRBJ2-5; the D gene is possibly TRBD1 (6 bases). The CDR3 totals 12 residues. With 4 bases removed from V and 2 bases from J, the gap between germline ends came to 8 bases. Germline V gives CDR1 GTSNPN, CDR2 SVGIG (reference sequence). The CDR3, as DNA: TGTGCCTGGACAGGGGTACAAGAGACCCAGTACTTC. Translation gives CAWTGVQETQYF.

The genes are TRBV9 and TRBJ2-3, with 9 positions matching TRBD2. The CDR3 has 18 residues. With V trimmed by 4 bases and J by 0 bases, 12 bases remained unmatched. Germline CDR1 is SGDLS and CDR2 is YYNGEE. The CDR3 here is CASSYEVGGTSSTDTQYF. CDR3 nucleotide sequence: TGTGCCAGCAGCTATGAGGTGGGGGGGACTAGCAGCACAGATACGCAGTATTTT.

The chain carries TRBV2 and TRBJ1-1; D gene uncertain. V shed 8 bases and J shed 4 bases, with 14 bases lying between them. CDR1 SNHLY and CDR2 FYNNEI come from the germline V gene. This CDR3 region has 13 residues. The CDR3 DNA follows: TGTGCCAGCCAGATGAAAGAGGGCACTGAAGCTTTCTTT. Protein: CASQMKEGTEAFF.

The gene calls are TRBV5-1 and TRBJ1-1, with a tentative D call TRBD1 (5 bases). Germline V lookup: CDR1 SGHRS, CDR2 YFSETQ. The V and J ends lost 4 bases and 2 bases respectively, with 18 bases between them. The CDR3 sequence is 16 residues long. The CDR3 loop reads CASSVAGGVSNTEAFF. The CDR3 DNA reads as TGCGCCAGCAGCGTCGCGGGGGGGGTCTCAAACACTGAAGCTTTCTTT.

The chain recombines TRBV28 with TRBJ2-1, with 9 bases fitting TRBD2. V shed 3 bases and J 0 bases; nucleotides not matched to a gene: 6. The CDR3 contains 17 residues. Germline V gene lookup returns CDR1 MDHEN and CDR2 SYDVKM. CDR3 sequence reads: CASSLGLAFFSYNEQFF. As DNA, the CDR3 is TGTGCCAGCAGTTTGGGACTAGCCTTTTTCTCCTACAATGAGCAGTTCTTC. Complete variable domain (other parts from reference TRBV28 and TRBJ2-1): DVKVTQSSRYLVKRTGEKVFLECVQDMDHENMFWYRQDPGLGLRLIYFSYDVKMKEKGDIPEGYSVSREKKERFSLILESASTNQTSMYLCASSLGLAFFSYNEQFFGPGTRLTVL.

This sequence joins TRBV2 and TRBJ2-3; tentatively, D is TRBD2 (5 bases). Per germline, CDR1 SNHLY and CDR2 FYNNEI. The V gene lost 6 bases and the J gene lost 0 bases, with 10 bases spanning the gap. The CDR3 sequence is 14 residues long. The CDR3 loop reads CASSQLGSTDTQYF. The CDR3 DNA reads as TGTGCCAGCAGCCAACTAGGTAGCACAGATACGCAGTATTTT.

This chain connects TRBV30 to TRBJ2-3, with 7 bases identical to TRBD1. This CDR3 has 15 amino acids. Losses at the gene ends were 1 base for V and 4 bases for J; bases not matched to a gene: 8. Germline V gives CDR1 GTSNPN, CDR2 SVGIG (reference sequence). The CDR3 DNA follows: TGTGCCTGGAGTGGGCAGGGGGATCCGGCAGATACGCAGTATTTT. It is translated as CAWSGQGDPADTQYF.

The rearrangement joins TRBV5-1 to TRBJ1-3; TRBD1 aligns across 7 bases. The V segment lost 4 bases and the J segment 2 bases; nucleotides outside the gene matches: 9. Per germline, CDR1 SGHRS and CDR2 YFSETQ. The CDR3 contains 16 residues. The CDR3 protein is CASSDYRGLTGNTIYF. The CDR3 DNA reads TGCGCCAGCAGCGACTACAGGGGATTAACTGGAAACACCATATATTTT. The whole variable domain, filled in from reference TRBV5-1 and TRBJ1-3, reads KAGVTQTPRYLIKTRGQQVTLSCSPISGHRSVSWYQQTPGQGLQFLFEYFSETQRNKGNFPGRFSGRQFSNSRSEMNVSTLELGDSALYLCASSDYRGLTGNTIYFGEGSWLTVV.

The chain recombines TRBV4-2 with TRBJ2-7; the match to TRBD1 covers 7 bases. Germline-derived CDR1 and CDR2 are LGHNA and YNFKEQ. CDR3 length: 14 residues. The junction had 6 bases not matched to a gene; V was cut back by 3 bases and J by 4 bases. DNA for the CDR3: TGTGCCAGCAGCCAGACCGGACAGGCATACGAGCAGTACTTC. Translated: CASSQTGQAYEQYF.

This chain links TRBV18 with TRBJ1-5; TRBD1 matches at 8 bases. This CDR3 contains 15 residues. After removal of 5 bases from V and 4 bases from J, the junction contained 7 bases not matched to a gene. Germline V gene sequence: CDR1 KGHSH, CDR2 LQKENI. The CDR3 nucleotides are TGTGCCAGCTCAGAAGGACAGGGAACTAATCAGCCCCAGCATTTT. It encodes CASSEGQGTNQPQHF.

The chain couples TRBV2 to TRBJ1-2; no firm D call. This CDR3 spans 15 amino acids. V was cut by 8 bases and J by 7 bases, with 23 bases left in between. CDR1 is SNHLY, CDR2 FYNNEI, per germline. The DNA of the CDR3 is TGTGCCAGCTTAGAGTCCTCGCCCTCCGTTCGTGGCTACACCTTC. Protein sequence: CASLESSPSVRGYTF. The whole variable domain, remainder taken from reference TRBV2 and TRBJ1-2, is EPEVTQTPSHQVTQMGQEVILRCVPISNHLYFYWYRQILGQKVEFLVSFYNNEISEKSEIFDDQFSVERPDGSNFTLKIRSTKLEDSAMYFCASLESSPSVRGYTFGSGTRLTVV.

In DNA, the CDR3 is TGTGCCTGGAGTCCCGGGACAGACGGTCAGCCCCAGCATTTT. This translates into CAWSPGTDGQPQHF. The chain uses TRBV30 and TRBJ1-5; 7 bases line up with TRBD1. Germline V gene sequence: CDR1 GTSNPN, CDR2 SVGIG (reference sequence). The length of the CDR3 is 14 residues. V dropped 2 bases and J dropped 6; count of bases not matched to a gene: 7.

The rearrangement links TRBV6-1 to TRBJ2-7; 8 nucleotides match TRBD1. The V segment lost 8 bases and the J segment 4 bases; nucleotides outside the gene matches: 10. Germline lookup yields CDR1 MNHNS and CDR2 SASEGT. The CDR3 is 14 amino acids. This CDR3 reads CASDRTGKKYEQYF. The CDR3 DNA is TGTGCCAGCGACCGGACAGGGAAAAAATACGAGCAGTACTTC.

Comment on this clone: Sequence at one end of the junction differs from germline and may be a read error. CDR3 protein: CASSIVAGGPGNGQFF. DNA for the CDR3: TGTGCCAGCAGCATTGTAGCGGGGGGGCCAGGGAATGGGCAGTTCTTC. The chain carries TRBV13 and TRBJ2-1, with 11 positions matching TRBD2. Germline V gene lookup returns CDR1 PRHDT and CDR2 FYEKMQ (reference sequence). This CDR3 comprises 16 residues.

The chain has TRBV7-2 and TRBJ2-7, with 7 bases matching TRBD2. In germline, CDR1 is SGHTA, CDR2 FQGNSA. The CDR3 sequence is 15 residues long. V dropped 1 base and J dropped 3; count of bases not matched to a gene: 6. The CDR3 nucleotides are TGTGCCAGCAGCTTAGGCTGGGGGGGGGACTACGAGCAGTACTTC. This codes for CASSLGWGGDYEQYF.

The V gene is TRBV28, the J gene TRBJ1-2; 7 positions agree with TRBD1. The CDR3 contains 16 residues. J was trimmed by 3 bases and V by 6 bases; bases with no gene match: 13. The germline CDR1 and CDR2 sequences are MDHEN and SYDVKM. CDR3 sequence (DNA): TGTGCCAGCAGCCCCGGGACAGAATTTTTTGACTATGGCTACACCTTC. Encoded protein: CASSPGTEFFDYGYTF.

This clone was recorded once. The J gene is TRBJ1-2, the V gene TRBV28, with D possibly TRBD1 on 6 matching bases. This CDR3 spans 13 amino acids. CDR1 MDHEN and CDR2 SYDVKM come from the germline V gene. V was clipped by 10 bases and J by 4 bases, with 16 bases between them. The CDR3 reads CATRTLDSYGYTF. The CDR3 region has the DNA TGTGCCACCCGCACGCTGGACAGCTATGGCTACACCTTC.